This T cell receptor (beta chain) was documented in a study of cytomegalovirus exposure and HLA in healthy donors. Study observations and caveats: Most observed TCR sequences were rare, whereas some public TCRs were detected in many donors. The records held CMV serostatus as the only immune exposure information. Confirmation was obtained in vitro that a few CMV-associated chains are specific for CMV antigens. Within the data, a cluster of highly shared sequence variants was likely a sequencing artifact.

This CDR3 comprises 13 residues. The V gene's germline CDR1 is MNHEY and CDR2 SVGAGI. V trimming: 10 bases; J trimming: 5 bases; junction bases outside the gene matches: 9. As regards this clone: The antigen is not known.

Researchers ran the PCR with 60 Vbeta and 13 Jbeta primers. This table comes from immunoSEQ multiplex PCR, and its TCRdb copy is limited to in-frame clones, with some not included. This sample has nearly 110,000 clones, with roughly 80% found just once. The chain joins TRBV6-5 to TRBJ1-1; TRBD1 agrees at 8 bases. The sequencing sample was made of PBMCs. This receptor was identified in a man between 25 and 39 years old in good health and CMV-seropositive. CDR3: CATEGTGGTEAFF. For the CDR3, the DNA is TGTGCCACCGAAGGAACAGGGGGGACTGAAGCTTTCTTT.